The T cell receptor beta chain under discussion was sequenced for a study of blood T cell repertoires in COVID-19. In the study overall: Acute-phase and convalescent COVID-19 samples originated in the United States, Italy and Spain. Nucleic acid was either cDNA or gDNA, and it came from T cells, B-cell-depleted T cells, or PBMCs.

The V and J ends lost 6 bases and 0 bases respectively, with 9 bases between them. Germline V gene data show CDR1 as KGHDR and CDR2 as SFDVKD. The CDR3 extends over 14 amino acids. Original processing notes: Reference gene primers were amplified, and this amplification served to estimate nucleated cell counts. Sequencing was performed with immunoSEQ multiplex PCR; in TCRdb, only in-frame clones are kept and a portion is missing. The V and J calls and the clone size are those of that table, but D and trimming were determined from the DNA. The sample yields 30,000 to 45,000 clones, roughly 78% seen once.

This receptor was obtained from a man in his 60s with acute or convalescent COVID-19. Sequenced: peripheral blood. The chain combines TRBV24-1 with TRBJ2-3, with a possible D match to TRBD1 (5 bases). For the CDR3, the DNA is TGTGCCACCAGTATCGACAGAAGCACAGATACGCAGTATTTT. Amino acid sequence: CATSIDRSTDTQYF.